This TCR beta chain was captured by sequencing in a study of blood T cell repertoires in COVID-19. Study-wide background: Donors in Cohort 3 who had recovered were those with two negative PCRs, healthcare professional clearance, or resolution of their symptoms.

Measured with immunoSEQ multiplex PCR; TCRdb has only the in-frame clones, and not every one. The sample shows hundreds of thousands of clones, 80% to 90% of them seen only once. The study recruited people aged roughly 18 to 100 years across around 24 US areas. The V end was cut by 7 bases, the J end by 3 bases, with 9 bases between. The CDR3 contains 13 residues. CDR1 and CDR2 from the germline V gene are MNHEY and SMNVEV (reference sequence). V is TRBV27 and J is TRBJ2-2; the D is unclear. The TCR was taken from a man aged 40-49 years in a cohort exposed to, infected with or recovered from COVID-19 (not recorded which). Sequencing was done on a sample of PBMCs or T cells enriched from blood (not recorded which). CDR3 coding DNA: TGTGCCAGCACCCCGGCGGACACCGGGGAGCTGTTTTTT. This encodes CASTPADTGELFF.